These 14 T cell receptor beta chains were all obtained from the same sample, sequenced in a study of CD8 T cells in Susac syndrome. Random hexamers were used to reverse transcribe an amount of roughly 0.5 to 1 ug RNA. MiXCR, run by TCRdb on the immunoSEQ multiplex PCR reads, gives a single entry per CDR3 protein. The sample shows around 180,000 distinct CDR3 sequences, 90% to 97% of them seen only once. Material: CD4+ T cells from PBMCs. These receptors were obtained from a human donor with multiple sclerosis.

The CDR3 here is CSARISTGLGGYTF. The DNA of the CDR3 is TGCAGTGCTAGAATTTCGACAGGCTTGGGTGGCTACACCTTC. The chain joins TRBV20-1 to TRBJ1-2; possible D gene TRBD1, 6 bases. Germline V CDR1 and CDR2: DFQATT, SNEGSKA (reference sequence). With 2 bases removed from V and 7 bases from J, the gap between germline ends came to 17 bases. This CDR3 is built from 14 residues.

This clonotype is a singleton in its sample. The chain links TRBV30 to TRBJ1-1; TRBD1 matches at 7 bases. The CDR3 runs 14 residues. J lost 4 bases, V lost 4 bases, and 9 bases had no gene match. Germline V gives CDR1 GTSNPN, CDR2 SVGIG (reference sequence). CDR3 sequence reads: CAWTETGRSTEAFF. The CDR3 DNA reads as TGTGCCTGGACCGAGACAGGGAGGAGCACTGAAGCTTTCTTT.

This chain connects TRBV28 to TRBJ1-2, with D tentatively TRBD1 (5 bases). This CDR3 has 15 residues. V lost 6 bases and J lost 4, with 18 bases in between. Per the germline V gene, CDR1 is MDHEN and CDR2 is SYDVKM. CDR3 in DNA: TGTGCCAGCAGCCCCCGTTGGGGGGTTGGCTATGGCTACACCTTC. It yields the protein CASSPRWGVGYGYTF.

The chain recombines TRBV29-1 with TRBJ1-5; D remains ambiguous. Trimming shortened V by 6 bases and J by 0 bases, and 9 bases separated the two germline ends. The germline CDR1 and CDR2 sequences are SQVTM and ANQGSEA. The CDR3 has 13 residues. The DNA for the CDR3 is TGCAGCGTCGCTGACTATAGCAATCAGCCCCAGCATTTT. Its protein product is CSVADYSNQPQHF.

The V gene is TRBV4-1, the J gene TRBJ1-4, with D perhaps TRBD1 (6 bases). Germline CDR1 and CDR2: MGHRA and YSYEKL. This CDR3 contains 15 residues. The ends were cut back, 1 base at V and 7 bases at J, with 13 bases in the middle. CDR3 bases: TGCGCCAGCAGCCAAGCCCGGGACATCGTTGAAAAACTGTTTTTT. This sequence encodes CASSQARDIVEKLFF.

This chain links TRBV14 with TRBJ1-6, with D possibly being TRBD1 (6 bases). This CDR3 contains 13 residues. Per the germline V gene, CDR1 is SGHDN and CDR2 is FVKESK. V was pared by 5 bases and J by 8 bases, with 10 bases between. CDR3: CASSDRSYSPLHF. The CDR3 bases are TGTGCCAGCAGCGACAGGTCCTATTCACCCCTCCACTTT. Full variable domain (outside the CDR3, taken from reference TRBV14 and TRBJ1-6): EAGVTQFPSHSVIEKGQTVTLRCDPISGHDNLYWYRRVMGKEIKFLLHFVKESKQDESGMPNNRFLAERTGGTYSTLKVQPAELEDSGVYFCASSDRSYSPLHFGNGTRLTVT.

This chain joins TRBV28 and TRBJ2-3, with 9 bases matching TRBD2. The length of the CDR3 is 17 residues. The V gene end was trimmed by 5 bases and the J gene end by 2 bases; junction bases not matched to a gene: 11. Germline values: CDR1 MDHEN, CDR2 SYDVKM. CDR3 coding DNA: TGTGCCAGCAGTACTCTTTGGCGGGGGGGCAACACAGATACGCAGTATTTT. Translated: CASSTLWRGGNTDTQYF. The full variable domain, its missing parts supplied by reference TRBV28 and TRBJ2-3, is DVKVTQSSRYLVKRTGEKVFLECVQDMDHENMFWYRQDPGLGLRLIYFSYDVKMKEKGDIPEGYSVSREKKERFSLILESASTNQTSMYLCASSTLWRGGNTDTQYFGPGTRLTVL.

The V gene is TRBV30, the J gene TRBJ2-3; 7 bases map to TRBD2. Germline CDR1 GTSNPN, CDR2 SVGIG (reference sequence). This CDR3 is built from 13 residues. Germline trimming cut 2 bases from V and 3 bases from J; bases unmatched to any gene: 2. The CDR3 is CAWSSGETDTQYF. In nucleotides, the CDR3 is TGTGCCTGGAGTAGCGGGGAGACAGATACGCAGTATTTT.

The chain joins TRBV24-1 to TRBJ2-1, with D maybe TRBD1 (5 bases). The V and J ends lost 0 bases and 9 bases respectively, with 20 bases between them. The CDR3 runs to 17 residues. Germline CDR1 KGHDR, CDR2 SFDVKD. CDR3 DNA sequence: TGTGCCACCAGTGATTTGGTTTCGCAGGGTCAGGATGGTGAGCAGTTCTTC. Its translation: CATSDLVSQGQDGEQFF.

V and J are TRBV6-1 and TRBJ2-6; the D gene could be TRBD1 or TRBD2 (5 bases each). Between the trimmed V and J ends, which lost 6 bases and 4 bases, there was a span of 31 bases. CDR1 and CDR2 from the germline V gene are MNHNS and SASEGT. The CDR3 spans 21 residues. CDR3 loop: CASRPGQWGTDSRFGANVLTF. In DNA form, the CDR3 reads TGTGCCAGCAGGCCGGGGCAGTGGGGTACCGACTCGCGTTTCGGGGCCAACGTCCTGACTTTC.

The chain uses TRBV5-1 and TRBJ2-7; D may be TRBD1 (5 bases). The CDR3 contains 14 residues. V was pared by 4 bases and J by 1 base, with 12 bases between. Germline V CDR1 and CDR2: SGHRS, YFSETQ. DNA of the CDR3: TGCGCCAGCAGCCCTCCTGACAGTTCCTACGAGCAGTACTTC. Translating gives CASSPPDSSYEQYF.

J is TRBJ1-1 and V is TRBV3-1; D remains unclear. Germline CDR1 and CDR2: LGHDT and YNNKEL (reference sequence). V was cut by 1 base and J by 1 base, with 7 bases left in between. The CDR3 consists of 14 residues. This CDR3 is CASSQVGANTEAFF. CDR3 nucleotides: TGTGCCAGCAGCCAAGTGGGAGCGAACACTGAAGCTTTCTTT.

This rearrangement joins TRBV5-4 to TRBJ2-7; D unclear. This CDR3 contains 13 residues. V gave up 2 bases and J gave up 6 bases, with 12 bases separating them. The germline V gene has CDR1 SGHNT and CDR2 YYREEE (reference sequence). CDR3 in DNA: TGTGCCAGCAGCTTTGAACAGTTTGGCGAGCAGTACTTC. Its protein is CASSFEQFGEQYF. Together with reference TRBV5-4 and TRBJ2-7, the CDR3 gives the full variable domain: ETGVTQSPTHLIKTRGQQVTLRCSSQSGHNTVSWYQQALGQGPQFIFQYYREEENGRGNFPPRFSGLQFPNYSSELNVNALELDDSALYLCASSFEQFGEQYFGPGTRLTVT.

The chain couples TRBV27 to TRBJ1-6, with unresolved D. CDR1 is MNHEY and CDR2 is SMNVEV in the germline V gene (reference sequence). The CDR3 sequence is 15 residues long. Trimming shortened V by 3 bases and J by 7 bases, and 13 bases separated the two germline ends. This chain's CDR3 is CASSFRSGSNSPLHF. The CDR3 region has the DNA TGTGCCAGCAGTTTCCGCTCGGGCTCCAATTCACCCCTCCACTTT.